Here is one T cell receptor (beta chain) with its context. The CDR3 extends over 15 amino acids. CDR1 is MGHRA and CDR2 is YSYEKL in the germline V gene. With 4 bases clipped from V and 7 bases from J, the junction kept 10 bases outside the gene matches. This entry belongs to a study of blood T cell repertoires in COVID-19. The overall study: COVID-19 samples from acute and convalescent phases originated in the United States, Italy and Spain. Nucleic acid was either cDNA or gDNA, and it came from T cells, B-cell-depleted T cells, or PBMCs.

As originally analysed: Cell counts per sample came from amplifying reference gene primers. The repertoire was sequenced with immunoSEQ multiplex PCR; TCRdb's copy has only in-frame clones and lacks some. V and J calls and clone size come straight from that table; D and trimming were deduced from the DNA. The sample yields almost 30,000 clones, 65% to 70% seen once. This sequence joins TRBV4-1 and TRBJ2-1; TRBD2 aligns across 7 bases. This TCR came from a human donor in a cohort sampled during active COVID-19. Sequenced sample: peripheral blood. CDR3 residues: CASSLRDLGGNEQFF. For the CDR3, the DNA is TGCGCCAGCAGCCTCCGGGACCTCGGGGGGAATGAGCAGTTCTTC.